These 24 T cell receptor beta chains were all obtained from the same sample, sequenced in a study of blood T cell repertoires in COVID-19. Method: immunoSEQ multiplex PCR; TCRdb's copy keeps in-frame clones and lacks some. The table includes about 100,000 clones, roughly 90% detected once. The source material was peripheral blood. The source is a man aged 25-40 years in a cohort sampled during active COVID-19.

This clone was recorded only once. This chain connects TRBV30 to TRBJ2-3; TRBD2 aligns across 7 bases. CDR3 length: 15 amino acids. V shed 5 bases, J shed 3 bases, and the junction held 11 bases outside the gene matches. Per germline, CDR1 GTSNPN and CDR2 SVGIG (reference sequence). CDR3 coding DNA: TGTGCCTGGGATCTGGGGCTAGCGGAGACAGATACGCAGTATTTT. Translated: CAWDLGLAETDTQYF.

CDR3 nucleotide sequence: TGTGCCAGCTCACCACTTAGGACGGAGGGGTACGAGCAGTACTTC. As protein: CASSPLRTEGYEQYF. The chain recombines TRBV18 with TRBJ2-7; TRBD2 might be the D (6 bases). The germline V gene encodes CDR1 KGHSH and CDR2 LQKENI. The CDR3 loop spans 15 amino acids. With 1 base removed from V and 4 bases from J, the gap between germline ends came to 14 bases.

The chain has TRBV11-2 and TRBJ2-1; the D gene is possibly TRBD2 (6 bases). The CDR3 is 16 amino acids. Trimming cost V 1 base and J 3 bases, with 13 bases left between them. CDR1 and CDR2 from the germline V gene are SGHAT and FQNNGV. The CDR3 is CASSLGLRGIYNEQFF. In DNA form, the CDR3 reads TGTGCCAGCAGCTTAGGTCTGCGGGGTATCTACAATGAGCAGTTCTTC.

J is TRBJ2-6 and V is TRBV19; 9 positions agree with TRBD1. The CDR3 has 16 residues. CDR1 is LNHDA and CDR2 is SQIVND in the germline V gene (reference sequence). V lost 5 bases to trimming and J lost 4 bases; unmatched junction nucleotides: 6. The CDR3 nucleotides are TGTGCCAGTAGTCAGGACAGGGGAACCGGGGCCAACGTCCTGACTTTC. Translating it yields CASSQDRGTGANVLTF. The entire variable domain, with the rest obtained from reference TRBV19 and TRBJ2-6, is as follows: DGGITQSPKYLFRKEGQNVTLSCEQNLNHDAMYWYRQDPGQGLRLIYYSQIVNDFQKGDIAEGYSVSREKKESFPLTVTSAQKNPTAFYLCASSQDRGTGANVLTFGAGSRLTVL.

The V call is TRBV10-2, the J call TRBJ2-3; TRBD2 matches 7 bases. The germline gives CDR1 WSHSY, CDR2 SAAADI. The CDR3 is 15 residues long. The J segment lost 5 bases and the V segment lost 3 bases, leaving 8 bases of the junction unmatched. The CDR3 protein is CASSDGRGSGDTQYF. The CDR3 region has the DNA TGCGCCAGCAGTGACGGGCGGGGGTCAGGAGATACGCAGTATTTT.

This clone was picked up one time. The chain has TRBV18 and TRBJ2-1, with 12 bases lining up with TRBD2. This CDR3 spans 17 amino acids. Germline CDR1 and CDR2: KGHSH and LQKENI. V trimming: 4 bases; J trimming: 0 bases; junction bases outside the gene matches: 4. The CDR3 loop reads CASSRLAGAISYNEQFF. In DNA form, the CDR3 reads TGTGCCAGCTCACGACTAGCGGGGGCCATCTCCTACAATGAGCAGTTCTTC.

This chain connects TRBV19 to TRBJ2-3; 9 bases align to TRBD2. With 7 bases clipped from V and 5 bases from J, the junction kept 13 bases outside the gene matches. Germline V CDR1 and CDR2: LNHDA, SQIVND (reference sequence). The length of the CDR3 is 16 residues. The CDR3: CASNPLAGGQRDTQYF. The DNA for the CDR3 is TGTGCCAGTAATCCCCTGGCGGGGGGGCAGAGAGATACGCAGTATTTT.

The rearrangement uses TRBV28 and TRBJ2-7, with D possibly matching TRBD2 (7 bases). CDR3 length: 16 residues. Trimming removed 5 bases at V and 5 bases at J, with 22 bases between. Germline lookup yields CDR1 MDHEN and CDR2 SYDVKM. CDR3: CASSLRGEGLVDEQYF. The CDR3, as DNA: TGTGCCAGCAGTCTGAGGGGGGAGGGCTTAGTAGACGAGCAGTACTTC.

The CDR3 protein is CASSPAGGPGDTQYF. The CDR3 bases are TGTGCCAGCTCACCAGCGGGGGGGCCCGGAGATACGCAGTATTTT. The gene calls are TRBV18 and TRBJ2-3; 9 nucleotides agree with TRBD2. Germline values: CDR1 KGHSH, CDR2 LQKENI. Trimming cost V 2 bases and J 5 bases; bases outside gene matches: 5. CDR3 length: 15 residues.

V usage is TRBV4-1 and J usage is TRBJ1-1, with D possibly TRBD1 on 6 matching bases. V was cut by 5 bases and J by 1 base, with 14 bases left in between. Germline CDR1 reads MGHRA; CDR2 reads YSYEKL. This CDR3 is 15 amino acids long. DNA for the CDR3: TGCGCCAGCAGCACCGGGGGGCACCAGAACACTGAAGCTTTCTTT. This encodes CASSTGGHQNTEAFF.

This clone was observed a handful of times. The chain carries TRBV18 and TRBJ2-7, with TRBD1 matching over 7 bases. The germline V gene encodes CDR1 KGHSH and CDR2 LQKENI. The trim removed 3 bases at V and 3 bases at J, leaving 5 bases unmatched. The CDR3 sequence is 14 residues long. Here the CDR3 DNA reads TGTGCCAGCTCACCGGGGACAGAACTCTACGAGCAGTACTTC. Protein sequence: CASSPGTELYEQYF.

This clone has more than one count but fewer than ten. The chain uses TRBV6-5 and TRBJ1-1, with D uncertain. V dropped 5 bases and J dropped 3 bases, with 16 bases sitting between them. The CDR3 consists of 15 residues. The germline V gene has CDR1 MNHEY and CDR2 SVGAGI. The CDR3 DNA reads as TGTGCCAGCAGTCTTAGGCCGAACCGGGACACTGAAGCTTTCTTT. Translating it yields CASSLRPNRDTEAFF.

The gene calls are TRBV2 and TRBJ2-3; 9 positions agree with TRBD2. Germline CDR1 reads SNHLY; CDR2 reads FYNNEI. The CDR3 contains 14 residues. V was pared by 8 bases and J by 3 bases, with 6 bases of the junction left unmatched. The CDR3 loop reads CASHAGGATDTQYF. Here the CDR3 DNA reads TGTGCCAGCCATGCGGGGGGGGCAACAGATACGCAGTATTTT.

Comments on this clone: Germline and junction disagree at one end, which may indicate a read error. V is TRBV3-1 (or the pseudogene TRBV3-2) and J is TRBJ2-2; tentative D call: TRBD2 (6 bases). The CDR3 consists of 15 residues. Germline CDR1 LGHDT, CDR2 YNNKEL (reference sequence). The CDR3 nucleotides are TGTGCCAGCAGCCAAGAAGGAAATCGGGTGGGGGGGCTGTTTTTT. This gives the protein CASSQEGNRVGGLFF.

This chain connects TRBV30 to TRBJ2-7; 8 nucleotides align to TRBD1. Germline V gene lookup returns CDR1 GTSNPN and CDR2 SVGIG (reference sequence). The junction had 5 bases not matched to a gene; V was cut back by 4 bases and J by 3 bases. The CDR3 totals 13 residues. CDR3 in amino acids: CAWTGQGGYEQYF. In DNA, the CDR3 is TGTGCCTGGACCGGACAGGGAGGCTACGAGCAGTACTTC.

V is TRBV5-4 and J is TRBJ1-1; a possible D gene is TRBD1 (6 bases). V was pared by 4 bases and J by 1 base, with 17 bases between. This CDR3 is 16 amino acids long. CDR1 is SGHNT, CDR2 YYREEE, per germline (reference sequence). The CDR3: CASSQLDRVGNTEAFF. The CDR3 DNA reads TGTGCCAGCAGCCAGCTGGACAGAGTAGGGAACACTGAAGCTTTCTTT.

The CDR3 is CASGLQGIQETQYF. CDR3 coding DNA: TGTGCCAGCGGATTACAGGGTATCCAGGAGACCCAGTACTTC. The chain combines TRBV28 with TRBJ2-5, with a tentative D call TRBD1 (6 bases). Germline loops: CDR1 MDHEN, CDR2 SYDVKM. This CDR3 spans 14 amino acids. V dropped 8 bases and J dropped 5 bases, with 18 bases sitting between them.

CDR3 loop: CATSRGNAGYEQYF. DNA for the CDR3: TGTGCCACCAGCAGAGGGAATGCAGGATACGAGCAGTACTTC. V and J are TRBV15 and TRBJ2-7; D gene ambiguous. This CDR3 is built from 14 residues. V lost 1 base, J lost 4 bases, and 11 bases lay in between. Germline V gene sequence: CDR1 LNHNV, CDR2 YYDKDF (reference sequence).

The genes are TRBV24-1 and TRBJ2-7, with D tentatively TRBD1 (6 bases). The V end was cut by 4 bases, the J end by 5 bases, with 17 bases between. The V gene's germline CDR1 is KGHDR and CDR2 SFDVKD. The length of the CDR3 is 15 residues. This chain's CDR3 is CATSDSHSRGDEQYF. In nucleotides, the CDR3 is TGTGCCACCAGTGACTCGCACTCCAGGGGCGACGAGCAGTACTTC.

J is TRBJ2-3 and V is TRBV19; TRBD1 agrees at 7 bases. CDR3 length: 11 amino acids. Germline lookup yields CDR1 LNHDA and CDR2 SQIVND (reference sequence). V lost 11 bases, J lost 5 bases, and 4 bases stayed unmatched. The CDR3 DNA sequence: TGTGCCTCTTACAGGGGAGATACGCAGTATTTT. Translated: CASYRGDTQYF.

The rearrangement uses TRBV7-3 and TRBJ1-2; 10 bases fit TRBD1. This CDR3 spans 16 amino acids. The germline gives CDR1 SGHTA, CDR2 FQGTGA. Losses at the gene ends were 0 bases for V and 5 bases for J; bases not matched to a gene: 6. CDR3 loop: CASSLTGQGDGYGYTF. The CDR3 coding sequence is TGTGCCAGCAGCTTAACCGGACAGGGGGATGGTTATGGCTACACCTTC.

This rearrangement joins TRBV7-3 to TRBJ2-3, with TRBD2 matching 11 bases. The CDR3 covers 17 residues. Germline CDR1 SGHTA, CDR2 FQGTGA. The V gene end was trimmed by 5 bases and the J gene end by 2 bases; junction bases not matched to a gene: 9. CDR3 sequence reads: CASSPHPGLAATDTQYF. For the CDR3, the DNA is TGTGCCAGCAGCCCCCACCCGGGACTAGCGGCCACAGATACGCAGTATTTT.

The chain couples TRBV19 to TRBJ1-5, with 8 bases identical to TRBD1. The CDR3 contains 20 residues. CDR1 is LNHDA, CDR2 SQIVND, per germline (reference sequence). After removal of 3 bases from V and 1 base from J, the junction contained 17 bases not matched to a gene. The CDR3 protein is CASSIRDRQGLDMSNQPQHF. The CDR3 DNA reads as TGTGCCAGTAGTATTCGGGACCGACAGGGGTTGGATATGAGCAATCAGCCCCAGCATTTT.

The rearrangement uses TRBV2 and TRBJ2-7, with D possibly matching TRBD2 (6 bases). Germline V gene data show CDR1 as SNHLY and CDR2 as FYNNEI. Trimming stripped 9 bases from V and 0 bases from J, with 9 bases between. The CDR3 is made up of 12 amino acids. The CDR3 protein is CARRDSSYEQYF. The CDR3 DNA reads as TGTGCCAGGCGGGACTCCTCCTACGAGCAGTACTTC.